This T cell receptor beta chain was sequenced for a study of cytomegalovirus exposure and HLA in healthy donors. Study as a whole: Early on, a data release was issued that held 80 million to 90 million unique TCRs from HLA-typed donors.

The PCR was carried out with 60 Vbeta primers and 13 Jbeta primers. The table came from immunoSEQ multiplex PCR; TCRdb's copy has only in-frame clones and leaves some out. In the table there are over 150,000 clones, about 80% of which are singletons. Worth noting for this clone: Its antigen is not known.

Study-wide points: In an earlier analysis, about 90% or about 30%: the productive usage of most TCR beta V segments. Later analysis suggested links between common viral pathogens and several top significant clusters.

Germline V lookup: CDR1 SGHRS, CDR2 YFSETQ. V lost 1 base, J lost 3 bases, and 5 bases stayed unmatched. This CDR3 contains 16 residues. V usage is TRBV5-1 and J usage is TRBJ2-5, with 11 bases aligning to TRBD1. The TCR comes from a young man in good health and CMV-seronegative. Sequencing input: PBMCs. In DNA form, the CDR3 reads TGCGCCAGCAGCTTGCGTCCGGGACAGGGGGAAGAGACCCAGTACTTC. It translates to CASSLRPGQGEETQYF.